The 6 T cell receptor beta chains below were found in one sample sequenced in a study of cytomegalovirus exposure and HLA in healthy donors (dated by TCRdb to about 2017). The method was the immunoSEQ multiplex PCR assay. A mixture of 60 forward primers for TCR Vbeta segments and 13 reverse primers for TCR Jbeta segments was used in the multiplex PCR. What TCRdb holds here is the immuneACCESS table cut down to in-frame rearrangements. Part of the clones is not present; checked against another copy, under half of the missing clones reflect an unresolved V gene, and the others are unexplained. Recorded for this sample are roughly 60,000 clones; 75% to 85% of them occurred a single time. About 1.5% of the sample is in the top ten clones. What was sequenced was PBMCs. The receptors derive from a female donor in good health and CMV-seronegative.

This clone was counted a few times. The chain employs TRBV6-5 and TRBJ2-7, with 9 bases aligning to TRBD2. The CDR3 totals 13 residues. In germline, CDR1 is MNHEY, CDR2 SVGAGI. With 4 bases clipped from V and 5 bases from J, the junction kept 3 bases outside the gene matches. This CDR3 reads CASSLAGVNEQYF. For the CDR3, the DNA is TGTGCCAGCAGTTTAGCGGGGGTAAACGAGCAGTACTTC.

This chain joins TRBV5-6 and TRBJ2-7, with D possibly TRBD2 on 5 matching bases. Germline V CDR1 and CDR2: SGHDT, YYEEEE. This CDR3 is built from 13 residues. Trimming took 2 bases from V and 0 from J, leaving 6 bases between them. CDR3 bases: TGTGCCAGCAGCTTTGGGAGCTCCTACGAGCAGTACTTC. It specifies CASSFGSSYEQYF.

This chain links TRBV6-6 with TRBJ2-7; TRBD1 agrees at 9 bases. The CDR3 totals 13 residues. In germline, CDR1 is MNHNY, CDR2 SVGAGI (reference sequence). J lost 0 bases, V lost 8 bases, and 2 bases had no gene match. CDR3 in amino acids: CASSTGGSYEQYF. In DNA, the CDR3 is TGTGCCAGCTCGACAGGGGGCTCCTACGAGCAGTACTTC.

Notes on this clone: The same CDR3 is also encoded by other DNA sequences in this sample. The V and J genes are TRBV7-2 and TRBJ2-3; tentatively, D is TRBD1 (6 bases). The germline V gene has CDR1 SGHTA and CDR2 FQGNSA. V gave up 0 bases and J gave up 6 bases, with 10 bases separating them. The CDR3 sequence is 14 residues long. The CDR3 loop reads CASSLAGGWDTQYF. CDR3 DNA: TGTGCCAGCAGCTTAGCAGGGGGTTGGGATACGCAGTATTTT.

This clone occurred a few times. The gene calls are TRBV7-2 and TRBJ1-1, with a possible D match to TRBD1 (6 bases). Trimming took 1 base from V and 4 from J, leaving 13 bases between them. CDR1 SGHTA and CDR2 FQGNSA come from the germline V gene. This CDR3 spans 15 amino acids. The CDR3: CASSLVGGARTEAFF. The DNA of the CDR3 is TGTGCCAGCAGCTTAGTGGGGGGGGCGCGCACTGAAGCTTTCTTT.

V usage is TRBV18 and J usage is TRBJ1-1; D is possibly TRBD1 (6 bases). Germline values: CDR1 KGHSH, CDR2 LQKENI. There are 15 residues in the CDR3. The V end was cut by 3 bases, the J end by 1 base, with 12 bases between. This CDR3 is CASSPIGQPNTEAFF. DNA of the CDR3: TGTGCCAGCTCACCTATAGGACAGCCGAACACTGAAGCTTTCTTT.